The source of this T cell receptor beta chain is a study of blood T cell repertoires in COVID-19. Study context: T cells, B-cell-depleted T cells, or PBMCs provided the cDNA or gDNA that served as material.

Original processing methods: The authors estimated nucleated cell counts from reference gene primer amplification. Data came from immunoSEQ multiplex PCR; TCRdb stores just in-frame clones and leaves some out. V and J calls and clone size are given by that table; D and trimming were obtained from the DNA. The repertoire holds 170,000 or so clones, over 80% seen once, with around 6.3% in the top ten. This CDR3 has 13 residues. Germline CDR1 is MNHNS and CDR2 is SASEGT. V lost 6 bases to trimming and J lost 6 bases; unmatched junction nucleotides: 4. What was sequenced was peripheral blood. This clonotype originated in a woman between 35 and 50 years old with COVID-19, enrolled during active disease. The chain carries TRBV6-1 and TRBJ1-4, with 7 positions matching TRBD1. The CDR3 loop reads CASSATGDEKLFF. The CDR3 coding sequence is TGTGCCAGCAGCGCTACAGGGGATGAAAAACTGTTTTTT.